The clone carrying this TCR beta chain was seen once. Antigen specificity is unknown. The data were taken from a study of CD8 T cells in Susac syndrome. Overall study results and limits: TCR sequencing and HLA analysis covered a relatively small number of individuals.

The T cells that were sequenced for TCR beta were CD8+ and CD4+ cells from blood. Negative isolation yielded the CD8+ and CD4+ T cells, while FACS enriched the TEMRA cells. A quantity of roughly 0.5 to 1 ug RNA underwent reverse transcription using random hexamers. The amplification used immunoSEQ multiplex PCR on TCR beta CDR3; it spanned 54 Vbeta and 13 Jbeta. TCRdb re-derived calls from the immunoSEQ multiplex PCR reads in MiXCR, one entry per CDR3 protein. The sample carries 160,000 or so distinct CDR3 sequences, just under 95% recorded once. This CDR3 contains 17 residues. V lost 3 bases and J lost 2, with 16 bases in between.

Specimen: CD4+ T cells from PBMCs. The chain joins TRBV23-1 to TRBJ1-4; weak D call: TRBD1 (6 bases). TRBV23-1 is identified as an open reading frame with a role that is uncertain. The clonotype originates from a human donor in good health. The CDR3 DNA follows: TGCGCCAGCAGTCACTCCGAGGGGGGCACTACTAATGAAAAACTGTTTTTT. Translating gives CASSHSEGGTTNEKLFF.